The 8 T cell receptor beta chains listed next were all sequenced from one sample in a study of shared clonotypes between healthy human individuals. The assay was immunoSEQ multiplex PCR, and TCRdb's table has in-frame clones only and misses some. The sample contains more than 850,000 clones, approximately 80% of which appear only once. Sequencing was carried out using memory CD4+ T cells from PBMCs. Noted subset: CD45RA-negative fraction. The receptor set was obtained from a man between 18 and 35 years old in good health. Some clones in this sample may be carry-over from other donors' samples.

This chain joins TRBV9 and TRBJ2-1; 11 bases fit TRBD2. V shed 4 bases, J shed 4 bases, and the junction held 7 bases outside the gene matches. CDR3 length equals 16 residues. Germline loops: CDR1 SGDLS, CDR2 YYNGEE. The CDR3 DNA reads TGTGCCAGCAGCCCCGGGACTAGCGGAGCTTACAATGAGCAGTTCTTC. Protein: CASSPGTSGAYNEQFF.

The chain employs TRBV19 and TRBJ2-6; D possibly corresponds to TRBD1 (5 bases). The germline V and J ends were trimmed by 5 bases and 1 base, with 12 bases remaining between them. Germline V gene data show CDR1 as LNHDA and CDR2 as SQIVND (reference sequence). The CDR3 covers 16 residues. CDR3 sequence reads: CASSGNRLSGANVLTF. CDR3 in DNA: TGTGCCAGTAGTGGAAACAGGTTGTCTGGGGCCAACGTCCTGACTTTC.

The chain uses TRBV9 and TRBJ1-1, with D tentatively TRBD1 (5 bases). CDR1 and CDR2 from the germline V gene are SGDLS and YYNGEE. The CDR3 contains 14 residues. V was shortened by 4 bases and J by 6 bases, with 16 bases between the two germline ends. CDR3 residues: CASSLRVSGAEAFF. As DNA, the CDR3 is TGTGCCAGCAGCCTCAGGGTGTCTGGGGCTGAAGCTTTCTTT.

This chain links TRBV29-1 with TRBJ2-7, with no clear D. Trimming stripped 7 bases from V and 0 bases from J, with 10 bases between. This CDR3 is 12 amino acids long. The germline gives CDR1 SQVTM, CDR2 ANQGSEA. In nucleotides, the CDR3 is TGCAGCGCAGCTTCGAGCTCCTACGAGCAGTACTTC. Protein product: CSAASSSYEQYF.

The chain carries TRBV5-4 and TRBJ2-4; D could derive from TRBD1 or TRBD2 (5 bases each). The CDR3 has 14 residues. V lost 0 bases to trimming and J lost 5 bases, with 9 bases between them. CDR1 is SGHNT and CDR2 is YYREEE in the germline V gene (reference sequence). In DNA, the CDR3 is TGTGCCAGCAGCTTGGGGGACGGGGAAAACATTCAGTACTTC. This sequence encodes CASSLGDGENIQYF.

The chain uses TRBV7-2 and TRBJ1-4; 7 bases line up with TRBD1. The V gene's germline CDR1 is SGHTA and CDR2 FQGNSA. V shed 2 bases and J 7 bases; nucleotides not matched to a gene: 7. The CDR3 runs to 15 residues. CDR3: CASSLIRGRAEKLFF. CDR3 DNA sequence: TGTGCCAGCAGCTTAATAAGGGGGCGCGCTGAAAAACTGTTTTTT.

The chain is built from TRBV29-1 and TRBJ2-3, with a weak D call TRBD1 (6 bases). CDR1 is SQVTM, CDR2 ANQGSEA, per germline. The V and J ends lost 5 bases and 0 bases respectively, with 15 bases between them. The CDR3 sequence is 15 residues long. CDR3 sequence (DNA): TGCAGCGTTCCTCCGGGACACGCTAGCACAGATACGCAGTATTTT. It specifies CSVPPGHASTDTQYF.

The J gene is TRBJ2-5, the V gene TRBV30, with D uncertain. The assigned J gene may be wrong: the sequence end matches TRBJ2-7 better. The CDR3 is 12 residues long. Germline CDR1 is GTSNPN and CDR2 is SVGIG (reference sequence). CDR3 loop: CAWSLLTYEQYF. The CDR3 DNA reads as TGTGCCTGGAGTCTGCTTACCTACGAGCAGTACTTC.